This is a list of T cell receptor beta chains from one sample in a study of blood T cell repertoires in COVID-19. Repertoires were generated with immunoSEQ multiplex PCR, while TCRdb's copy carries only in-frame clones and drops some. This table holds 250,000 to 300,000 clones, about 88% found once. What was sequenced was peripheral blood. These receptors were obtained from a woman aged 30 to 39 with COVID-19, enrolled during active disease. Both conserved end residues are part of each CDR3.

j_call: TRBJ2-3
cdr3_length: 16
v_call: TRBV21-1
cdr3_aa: CASSKPAVGGTDTQYF

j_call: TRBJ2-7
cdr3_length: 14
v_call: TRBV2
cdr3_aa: CASSGQGFRYEQYF

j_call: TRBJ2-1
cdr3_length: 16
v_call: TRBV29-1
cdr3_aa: CSVAGSTGSSYNEQFF

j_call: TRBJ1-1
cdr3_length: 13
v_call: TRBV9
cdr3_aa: CASSVAGTGRAFF

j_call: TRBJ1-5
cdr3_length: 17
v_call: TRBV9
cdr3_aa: CASSVVFRGLGNQPQHF

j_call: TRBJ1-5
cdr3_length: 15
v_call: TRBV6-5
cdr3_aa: CASSYTGGSNQPQHF

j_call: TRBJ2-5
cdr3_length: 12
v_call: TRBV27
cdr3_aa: CASSPRGETQYF

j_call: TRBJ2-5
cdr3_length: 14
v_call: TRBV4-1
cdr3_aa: CASSQEVTEETQYF

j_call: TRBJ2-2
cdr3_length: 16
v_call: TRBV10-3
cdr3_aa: CAISERASGNTGELFF

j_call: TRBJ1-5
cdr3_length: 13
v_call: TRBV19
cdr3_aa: CASSQGSNQPQHF

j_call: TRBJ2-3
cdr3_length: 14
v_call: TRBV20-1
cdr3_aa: CSASLAGVADTQYF

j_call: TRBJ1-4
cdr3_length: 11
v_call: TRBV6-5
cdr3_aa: CASIGAGKLFF

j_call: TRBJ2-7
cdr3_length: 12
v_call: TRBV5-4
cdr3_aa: CASSPDRDEQYF

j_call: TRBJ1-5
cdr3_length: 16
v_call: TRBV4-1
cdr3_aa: CASSQGKGQPNQPQHF

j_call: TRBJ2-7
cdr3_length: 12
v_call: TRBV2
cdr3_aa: CASSGDNGEQYF

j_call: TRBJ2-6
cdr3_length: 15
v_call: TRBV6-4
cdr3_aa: CASSQSGHGANVLTF

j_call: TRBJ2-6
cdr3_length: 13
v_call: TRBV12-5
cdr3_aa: CASGLAGANVLTF

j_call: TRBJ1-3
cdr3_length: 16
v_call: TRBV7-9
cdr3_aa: CASSLQLLSGGNTIYF

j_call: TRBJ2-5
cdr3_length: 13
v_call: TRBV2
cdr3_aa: CASTGTSQETQYF

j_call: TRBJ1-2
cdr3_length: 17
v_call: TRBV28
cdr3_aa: CASSFLTSRGANYGYTF

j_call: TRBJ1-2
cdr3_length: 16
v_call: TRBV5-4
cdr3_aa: CASSLPGQGSNYGYTF

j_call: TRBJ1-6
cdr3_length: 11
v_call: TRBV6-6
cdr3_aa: CASSLNSPLHF

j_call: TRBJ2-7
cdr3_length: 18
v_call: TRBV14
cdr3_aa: CASSYMLPGLAGPYEQYF

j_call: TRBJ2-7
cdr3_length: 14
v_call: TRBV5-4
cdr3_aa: CASSLDRALYEQYF

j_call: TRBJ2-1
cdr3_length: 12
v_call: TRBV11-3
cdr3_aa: CASSCRRLKGFF

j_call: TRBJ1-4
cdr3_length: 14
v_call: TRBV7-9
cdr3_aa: CASSLEGGAEKLFF

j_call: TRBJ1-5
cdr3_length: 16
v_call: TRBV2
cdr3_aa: CASSEWRGLGNQPQHF

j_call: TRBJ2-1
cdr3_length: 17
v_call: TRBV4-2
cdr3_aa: CASSQLHGLAGDNEQFF

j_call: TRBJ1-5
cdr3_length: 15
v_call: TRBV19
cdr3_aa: CASSIRQNSNQPQHF

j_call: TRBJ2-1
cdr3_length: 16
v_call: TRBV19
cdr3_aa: CASSRTSGLSYNEQFF

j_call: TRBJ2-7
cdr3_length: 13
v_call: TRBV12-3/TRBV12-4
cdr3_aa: CASSRDFRYEQYF

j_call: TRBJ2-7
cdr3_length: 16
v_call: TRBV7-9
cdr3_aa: CASSLALAGGPNEQYF

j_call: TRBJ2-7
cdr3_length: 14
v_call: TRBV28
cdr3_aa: CASSSIGLAGGPDF

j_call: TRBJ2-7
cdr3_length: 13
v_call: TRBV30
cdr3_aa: CAWSGGRIYEQYF

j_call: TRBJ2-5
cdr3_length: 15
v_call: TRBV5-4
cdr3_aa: CASSLAGASGRAQYF

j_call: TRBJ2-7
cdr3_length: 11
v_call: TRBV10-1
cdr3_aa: CASSSLAEQYF

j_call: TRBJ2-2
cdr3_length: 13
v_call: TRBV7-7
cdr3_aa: CASSLLGAGELFF

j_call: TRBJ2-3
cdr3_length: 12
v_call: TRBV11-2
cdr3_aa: CASSSDLDTQYF

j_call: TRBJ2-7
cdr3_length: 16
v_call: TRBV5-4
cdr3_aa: CASSDGLAEEDREQYF

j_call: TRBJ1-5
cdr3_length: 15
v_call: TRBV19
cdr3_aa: CASSLQQGGNQPQHF

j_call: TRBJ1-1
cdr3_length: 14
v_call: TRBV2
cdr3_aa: CASSLRGEGTEAFF

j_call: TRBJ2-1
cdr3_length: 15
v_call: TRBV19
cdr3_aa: CASSLAGDLYNEQFF

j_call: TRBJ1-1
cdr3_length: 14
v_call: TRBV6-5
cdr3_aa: CASSPFGVNTEAFF

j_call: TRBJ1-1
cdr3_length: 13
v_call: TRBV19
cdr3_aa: CASSPRDRGGAFF

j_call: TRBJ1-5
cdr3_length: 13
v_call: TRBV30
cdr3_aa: CAWTGTGNQPQHF

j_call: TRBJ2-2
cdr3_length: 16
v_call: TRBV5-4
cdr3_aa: CASSSGTSGSTGELFF

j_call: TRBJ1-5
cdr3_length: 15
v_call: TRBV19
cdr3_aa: CASSIEDRQGQPQHF

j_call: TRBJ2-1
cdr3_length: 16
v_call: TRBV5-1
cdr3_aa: CASSLAVGQGFNEQFF

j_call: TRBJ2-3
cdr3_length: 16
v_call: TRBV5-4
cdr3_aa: CASSLGLAGATDTQYF

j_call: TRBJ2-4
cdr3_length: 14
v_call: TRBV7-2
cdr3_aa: CASSSSGTKNIQYF

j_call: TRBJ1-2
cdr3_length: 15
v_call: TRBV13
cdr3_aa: CASSLDQGIENGYTF

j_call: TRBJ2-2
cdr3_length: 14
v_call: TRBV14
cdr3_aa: CASSRPGRGGELFF

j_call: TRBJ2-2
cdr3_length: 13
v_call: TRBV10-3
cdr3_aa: CAISESRDGELFF

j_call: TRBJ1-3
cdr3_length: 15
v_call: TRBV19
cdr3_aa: CASSLQGHSGNTIYF

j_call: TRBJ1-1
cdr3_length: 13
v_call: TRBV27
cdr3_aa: CASSDRGGTEAFF

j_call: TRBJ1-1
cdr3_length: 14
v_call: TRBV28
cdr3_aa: CASSRQGVGTEAFF

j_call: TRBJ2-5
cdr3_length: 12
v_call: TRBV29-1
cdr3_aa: CSVGTGPETQYF